What follows describes a single T cell receptor beta chain. It lacks a known antigen. No base-level quality is on record; no much larger clone is a single base apart. This entry comes from a study of blood T cell repertoires in COVID-19 (dated by TCRdb to 2020 to 2021). About the full investigation: Samples covering the acute and convalescent phases of COVID-19 were provided by collaborators in the United States, Italy and Spain. The prospective study material was composed of cDNA or gDNA derived from T cells, B-cell-depleted T cells, or PBMCs. Deeply sampled blood TCRbeta repertoires from subjects exposed to, actively infected with, or recovered from COVID-19 were included in the dataset. A freely available public database, intended as a resource for researchers studying the immune response to SARS-CoV-2, is where the repertoires were released. The samples were drawn from the first 160 participants of the ongoing ImmuneRACE study and from over a thousand subjects provided by 6 global collaborators. The sample metadata nearly always contained a de-identified subject ID, COVID-19 status, age in years and sex. Where HLA class I and class II types were available, the types were taken from metadata supplied by the sample provider, not from assay-based typing.

One collaborating source in Seattle enrolled patients during active infection and followed them longitudinally through the course of disease. Collaborating institutions collected whole blood in K2EDTA tubes following their own protocols. For TCRbeta analysis, collaborators shipped samples in one of three forms: frozen whole blood, isolated PBMCs, or DNA extracted from either of those sample types. The full study reports these points: The quantity of clinical and demographic metadata differed by source and by participant and was supplied without curation.

According to the germline V gene, CDR1 reads KGHSH and CDR2 reads LQKENI. V sheds 2 bases and J sheds 2 bases, leaving 10 bases between their ends. Measured from the cysteine to the phenylalanine, the CDR3 is 14 residues long. The sequence is cut down to CDR3 DNA, 42 bases in frame from base 1. The immunoSEQ Assay, a bias-controlled multiplex PCR, was used to amplify TCRbeta CDR3 regions from genomic DNA. On the study's bioinformatics: The number of nucleated cells in each sample was estimated from the amplification of reference gene primers within the assay. Sequence reads were collapsed and filtered to measure the absolute abundance of every unique TCRbeta CDR3 rearrangement. For each sample, productive Simpson clonality was calculated as the square root of Simpson's diversity index over productive rearrangements. TCRdb stores this immuneACCESS table with in-frame sequences only. Part of the clones is absent; in the studies checked, under half of the shortfall reflects unresolved V genes, and no reason is known for the rest. That table gives V, J and clone size, and the DNA gave D and trimming. This sample holds approximately 250,000 clones; over 90% were observed only once. 0.83% of the sample is taken by the ten largest.

The sequence was obtained from a man aged 30 to 45 with COVID-19, enrolled during active disease. Source material: peripheral blood. This chain joins TRBV18 to TRBJ2-7, with TRBD1 tentatively as D gene (6 bases match). The CDR3 sequence is CASSPETGAYEQYF. The DNA reads as follows: TGTGCCAGCTCACCAGAGACAGGAGCCTACGAGCAGTACTTC. The entire variable domain, with the stretches around the CDR3 drawn from the reference TRBV18 and TRBJ2-7 proteins, is NAGVMQNPRHLVRRRGQEARLRCSPMKGHSHVYWYRQLPEEGLKFMVYLQKENIIDESGMPKERFSAEFPKEGPSILRIQQVVRGDSAAYFCASSPETGAYEQYFGPGTRLTVT.